Listed here are 27 T cell receptor beta chains from one sample, sequenced in a study of blood T cell repertoires in COVID-19. Profiling relied on immunoSEQ multiplex PCR, and the TCRdb table lists in-frame clones only, not all of them. Counted here are tens of thousands of clones, roughly 80% occurring once; the ten biggest clones make up roughly 25%. Sequences were obtained from peripheral blood. The receptors shown here come from an elderly man with active or convalescent COVID-19.

This chain joins TRBV10-3 and TRBJ1-2; D is unresolved. The V gene lost 5 bases and the J gene lost 0 bases, with 10 bases spanning the gap. The V gene's germline CDR1 is ENHRY and CDR2 SYGVKD. This CDR3 has 14 amino acids. For the CDR3, the DNA is TGTGCCATCAGTAACAAAAGAACTAACTATGGCTACACCTTC. Its translation is CAISNKRTNYGYTF.

This chain links TRBV12-3 or TRBV12-4 with TRBJ1-5; D gene ambiguous. The CDR3 runs to 13 residues. Trimming took 1 base from V and 4 from J, leaving 5 bases between them. CDR3 sequence: CASSLDGNQPQHF. CDR3 DNA sequence: TGTGCCAGCAGTTTAGACGGTAATCAGCCCCAGCATTTT.

The sample holds a few counts of this clone. V gene TRBV11-2 combines with J gene TRBJ1-5; maybe TRBD1 (6 bases). The germline V and J ends were trimmed by 5 bases and 1 base, with 9 bases remaining between them. The CDR3 loop spans 14 amino acids. Germline loops: CDR1 SGHAT, CDR2 FQNNGV. The CDR3 region has the DNA TGTGCCAGCAGCGGGGGGGCAAGCAATCAGCCCCAGCATTTT. This sequence encodes CASSGGASNQPQHF. The variable domain in full, with the rest retrieved from reference TRBV11-2 and TRBJ1-5, is EAGVAQSPRYKIIEKRQSVAFWCNPISGHATLYWYQQILGQGPKLLIQFQNNGVVDDSQLPKDRFSAERLKGVDSTLKIQPAKLEDSAVYLCASSGGASNQPQHFGDGTRLSIL.

A few counts support this clone. The chain is built from TRBV18 and TRBJ1-6, with 9 positions matching TRBD1. This CDR3 has 16 amino acids. The J segment lost 9 bases and the V segment lost 3 bases, leaving 9 bases of the junction unmatched. The germline V gene has CDR1 KGHSH and CDR2 LQKENI. The CDR3: CASSPLGGQGISPLHF. The CDR3 bases are TGTGCCAGCTCACCGTTGGGTGGACAGGGGATTTCACCCCTCCACTTT.

The V gene is TRBV27, the J gene TRBJ2-6; D is perhaps TRBD1 (6 bases). Germline V gene lookup returns CDR1 MNHEY and CDR2 SMNVEV (reference sequence). The CDR3 runs to 16 residues. Trimming left V 0 bases short and J 2 bases short, with 8 bases between. The CDR3 region has the DNA TGTGCCAGCAGTTTATCTGAGGGGGCTGGGGCCAACGTCCTGACTTTC. This codes for CASSLSEGAGANVLTF.

V and J are TRBV19 and TRBJ1-5, with 11 bases that match TRBD1. CDR3 size: 16 residues. CDR1 and CDR2 (germline): LNHDA, SQIVND (reference sequence). V shed 3 bases, J shed 5 bases, and the junction held 6 bases outside the gene matches. The CDR3 region has the DNA TGTGCCAGTAGTATTCCGGGACAGGGGGACCATCAGCCCCAGCATTTT. Translating it yields CASSIPGQGDHQPQHF.

The J gene is TRBJ1-5, the V gene TRBV5-5; maybe TRBD1 (6 bases). CDR1 and CDR2 (germline): SGHKS, YYEKEE (reference sequence). V lost 3 bases, J lost 1 base, and 14 bases lay in between. The CDR3 totals 16 residues. The CDR3 nucleotides read TGTGCCAGCAGCTCCGACCAGGGGAAAAGCAATCAGCCCCAGCATTTT. Protein product: CASSSDQGKSNQPQHF.

This clone was seen a single time. This sequence joins TRBV4-1 and TRBJ1-5; 7 nucleotides agree with TRBD1. Germline lookup yields CDR1 MGHRA and CDR2 YSYEKL. The CDR3 is 15 amino acids. Trimming took 1 base from V and 6 from J; bases not matched to a gene: 6. The CDR3 sequence: CASSQVKTGVQPQHF. The CDR3 DNA is TGCGCCAGCAGCCAAGTTAAAACAGGGGTTCAGCCCCAGCATTTT.

This chain uses TRBV5-1 with TRBJ1-6; no clear D. V lost 2 bases and J lost 9, with 15 bases in between. Germline CDR1 reads SGHRS; CDR2 reads YFSETQ. CDR3 length: 15 residues. This chain's CDR3 is CASSFEGERTSPLHF. In DNA form, the CDR3 reads TGCGCCAGCAGCTTTGAGGGCGAGCGGACTTCACCCCTCCACTTT.

As DNA, the CDR3 is TGTGCCAGCAGCAAAAATCGCCTGGGGGTGCCCCAACGGGGGAACAATCAGCCCCAGCATTTT. Translation: CASSKNRLGVPQRGNNQPQHF. The chain is built from TRBV21-1 and TRBJ1-5. TRBV21-1 is noted as a pseudogene. CDR3 size: 21 residues.

J is TRBJ2-3 and V is TRBV3-1 (or the pseudogene TRBV3-2); possible D gene TRBD2, 7 bases. This CDR3 region has 16 residues. Germline V gene sequence: CDR1 LGHDT, CDR2 YNNKEL (reference sequence). V dropped 2 bases and J dropped 4 bases, with 16 bases sitting between them. CDR3 amino acids: CASSQSGGRWADTQYF. The CDR3 nucleotides are TGTGCCAGCAGCCAATCCGGGGGGCGATGGGCAGATACGCAGTATTTT.

This sequence joins TRBV19 and TRBJ2-3, with 9 bases matching TRBD1. Germline V CDR1 and CDR2: LNHDA, SQIVND (reference sequence). This CDR3 spans 16 amino acids. V lost 8 bases and J lost 0; bases outside the gene matches: 9. The CDR3 coding sequence is TGTGCCAGTCACCGGACAGGGGACTCTAGCACAGATACGCAGTATTTT. Residues: CASHRTGDSSTDTQYF.

The chain is built from TRBV5-5 and TRBJ1-4, with a tentative D call TRBD1 (5 bases). Germline V gene data show CDR1 as SGHKS and CDR2 as YYEKEE (reference sequence). This CDR3 region has 14 residues. V lost 3 bases and J 8 bases, leaving 14 bases between the germline ends. CDR3 sequence reads: CASSSGLWNEKLFF. The CDR3 coding sequence is TGTGCCAGCAGCTCGGGACTATGGAACGAAAAACTGTTTTTT.

This chain uses TRBV7-2 with TRBJ2-1, with TRBD1 as a possible D gene (6 bases). Trimming took off 5 bases at V and 10 bases at J, with 21 bases between the two ends. CDR3 length: 15 residues. Germline V gene sequence: CDR1 SGHTA, CDR2 FQGNSA. CDR3 nucleotide sequence: TGTGCCAGCAGCCCATTTCTACGCAGGGGCGACGAGCAGTTCTTC. Translating gives CASSPFLRRGDEQFF.

This clone was found once. The rearrangement links TRBV5-1 to TRBJ2-3, with 11 bases fitting TRBD2. Trimming cost V 4 bases and J 1 base; bases outside gene matches: 8. Looked up from germline, CDR1 is SGHRS and CDR2 is YFSETQ. This CDR3 spans 17 amino acids. CDR3 residues: CASSRTPLAGGTDTQYF. The CDR3 nucleotides are TGCGCCAGCAGCCGCACCCCACTAGCGGGGGGCACAGATACGCAGTATTTT.

The V gene is TRBV29-1, the J gene TRBJ2-4; 9 bases align to TRBD1. CDR1 SQVTM and CDR2 ANQGSEA come from the germline V gene. The ends lost 2 bases at V and 8 bases at J; junction bases unmatched: 7. The CDR3 runs to 14 residues. CDR3 sequence reads: CSVELGQGGDIQYF. In DNA, the CDR3 is TGCAGCGTTGAATTGGGACAGGGCGGGGACATTCAGTACTTC.

V and J are TRBV7-3 and TRBJ2-5, with 7 bases identical to TRBD1. Trimming took 5 bases from V and 4 from J; bases not matched to a gene: 4. Per germline, CDR1 SGHTA and CDR2 FQGTGA. The CDR3 runs to 13 residues. The CDR3 nucleotides are TGTGCCAGCAGCCCGACAGGGACAGAGACCCAGTACTTC. Residues: CASSPTGTETQYF.

This rearrangement joins TRBV7-2 to TRBJ1-5, with D unclear. Germline CDR1 reads SGHTA; CDR2 reads FQGNSA. The CDR3 totals 15 residues. V lost 2 bases and J lost 0, with 8 bases in between. Here the CDR3 reads CASSLRGYSNQPQHF. DNA of the CDR3: TGTGCCAGCAGCTTACGGGGATATAGCAATCAGCCCCAGCATTTT.

The V and J genes are TRBV19 and TRBJ1-4, with TRBD1 identical over 10 bases. CDR1 is LNHDA, CDR2 SQIVND, per germline (reference sequence). The trim removed 10 bases at V and 8 bases at J, leaving 10 bases unmatched. The CDR3 is 14 residues long. The CDR3: CATMMGTGEEKLFF. The CDR3 nucleotides read TGTGCCACGATGATGGGGACAGGGGAAGAAAAACTGTTTTTT.

The rearrangement joins TRBV27 to TRBJ1-3; D gene uncertain. Per the germline V gene, CDR1 is MNHEY and CDR2 is SMNVEV (reference sequence). The CDR3 runs 15 residues. Trimming cost V 2 bases and J 0 bases, with 8 bases left between them. The CDR3 region has the DNA TGTGCCAGCAGTTTACGACGGGACTCTGGAAACACCATATATTTT. This encodes CASSLRRDSGNTIYF.

The chain is built from TRBV19 and TRBJ1-4; no reliable D call. The CDR3 loop spans 12 amino acids. Per germline, CDR1 LNHDA and CDR2 SQIVND (reference sequence). Trimming removed 10 bases from V and 2 bases from J, with 8 bases in between. Here the CDR3 reads CATGVTNEKLFF. The CDR3 DNA sequence: TGTGCCACCGGTGTTACTAATGAAAAACTGTTTTTT.

J is TRBJ2-7 and V is TRBV10-3, with 10 bases aligning to TRBD1. Germline trimming cut 6 bases from V and 5 bases from J; bases unmatched to any gene: 7. The CDR3 loop spans 14 amino acids. Germline lookup yields CDR1 ENHRY and CDR2 SYGVKD. The CDR3 DNA follows: TGTGCCATCAGGCCGACAGGGGGCAGCGACGAGCAGTACTTC. Encoded protein: CAIRPTGGSDEQYF.

This rearrangement joins TRBV5-1 to TRBJ1-1; 7 nucleotides agree with TRBD1. The V gene's germline CDR1 is SGHRS and CDR2 YFSETQ. The trim removed 3 bases at V and 1 base at J, leaving 9 bases unmatched. The CDR3 has 16 amino acids. CDR3 protein: CASSSTGTDTNTEAFF. In DNA form, the CDR3 reads TGCGCCAGCAGCTCCACCGGGACAGATACGAACACTGAAGCTTTCTTT.

The sample holds one count of this clone. The rearrangement links TRBV6-1 to TRBJ1-3; possibly TRBD1 for D (5 bases). CDR1 and CDR2 (germline): MNHNS, SASEGT. V lost 2 bases, J lost 4 bases, and 15 bases lay in between. CDR3 size: 16 residues. CDR3 loop: CASSERLDTAGNTIYF. In DNA, the CDR3 is TGTGCCAGCAGTGAACGCCTGGACACGGCGGGAAACACCATATATTTT.

The chain links TRBV7-3 to TRBJ1-6; D remains unclear. Trimming stripped 2 bases from V and 0 bases from J, with 5 bases between. The germline CDR1 and CDR2 sequences are SGHTA and FQGTGA. The CDR3 sequence is 15 residues long. The CDR3 protein is CASSLESSYNSPLHF. The CDR3, as DNA: TGTGCCAGCAGCTTAGAGAGCTCCTATAATTCACCCCTCCACTTT.

This clone has only a few counts. V is TRBV7-9 and J is TRBJ1-1; D gene unclear. The germline CDR1 and CDR2 sequences are SEHNR and FQNEAQ (reference sequence). V lost 5 bases to trimming and J lost 3 bases, with 10 bases between them. CDR3 length equals 13 residues. CDR3 in DNA: TGTGCCAGCAGCCCCACGGCGGACACTGAAGCTTTCTTT. It codes for CASSPTADTEAFF.

The chain recombines TRBV7-3 with TRBJ2-2, with unresolved D. Trimming took 4 bases from V and 1 from J, leaving 7 bases between them. This CDR3 contains 14 residues. Germline V CDR1 and CDR2: SGHTA, FQGTGA. The CDR3 loop reads CASSSRQNTGELFF. The CDR3 DNA is TGTGCCAGCAGCTCGCGGCAGAACACCGGGGAGCTGTTTTTT.